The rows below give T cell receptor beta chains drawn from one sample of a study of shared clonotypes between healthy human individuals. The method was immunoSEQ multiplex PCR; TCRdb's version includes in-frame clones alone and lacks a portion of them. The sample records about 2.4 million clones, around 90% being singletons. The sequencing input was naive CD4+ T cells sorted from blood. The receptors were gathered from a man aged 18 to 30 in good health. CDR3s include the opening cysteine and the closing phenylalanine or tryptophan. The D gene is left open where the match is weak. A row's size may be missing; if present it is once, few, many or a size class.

cdr3_aa: CASRRDGTGFYEQYF; cdr3_nt: TGTGCCAGTAGGAGAGACGGGACAGGGTTCTACGAGCAGTACTTC; clone_size: .; j_call: TRBJ2-7; d_call: TRBD1; v_call: TRBV19
cdr3_aa: CASSPGGGYGYTF; cdr3_nt: TGTGCCAGCTCACCAGGGGGCGGCTATGGCTACACCTTC; clone_size: .; j_call: TRBJ1-2; d_call: .; v_call: TRBV18
cdr3_aa: CASSLANRQETQYF; cdr3_nt: TGTGCCAGCAGCTTAGCGAACCGGCAAGAGACCCAGTACTTC; clone_size: .; j_call: TRBJ2-5; d_call: .; v_call: TRBV11-2
cdr3_aa: CASSLPSGSNYGYTF; cdr3_nt: TGCGCCAGCAGCTTGCCGTCGGGCAGCAACTATGGCTACACCTTC; clone_size: once; j_call: TRBJ1-2; d_call: .; v_call: TRBV5-1
cdr3_aa: CASSSQSKSYEQYF; cdr3_nt: TGTGCCAGCAGCTCCCAATCGAAGAGCTACGAGCAGTACTTC; clone_size: .; j_call: TRBJ2-7; d_call: .; v_call: TRBV7-9
cdr3_aa: CASSRRETGELFF; cdr3_nt: TGTGCCAGCAGTCGGAGGGAAACCGGGGAGCTGTTTTTT; clone_size: .; j_call: TRBJ2-2; d_call: .; v_call: TRBV27
cdr3_aa: CARSPGQGFTDTQYF; cdr3_nt: TGTGCCAGAAGCCCCGGACAGGGTTTCACAGATACGCAGTATTTT; clone_size: .; j_call: TRBJ2-3; d_call: TRBD1; v_call: TRBV5-3
cdr3_aa: CASSHRTGDGTDTQYF; cdr3_nt: TGCGCCAGCAGCCATAGGACAGGGGATGGCACAGATACGCAGTATTTT; clone_size: .; j_call: TRBJ2-3; d_call: TRBD1; v_call: TRBV5-1
cdr3_aa: CASSTDRRSYEQYF; cdr3_nt: TGTGCCAGCAGCACGGACAGGCGCTCCTACGAGCAGTACTTC; clone_size: .; j_call: TRBJ2-7; d_call: TRBD1; v_call: TRBV5-4
cdr3_aa: CASSDRIGYNEQFF; cdr3_nt: TGTGCCAGCAGTGACCGGATAGGCTACAATGAGCAGTTCTTC; clone_size: .; j_call: TRBJ2-1; d_call: .; v_call: TRBV2
cdr3_aa: CASSLLSGVGNQPQHF; cdr3_nt: TGTGCCAGCTCCCTCCTCTCAGGGGTGGGCAATCAGCCCCAGCATTTT; clone_size: .; j_call: TRBJ1-5; d_call: .; v_call: TRBV18
cdr3_aa: CASRPGTSKTGELFF; cdr3_nt: TGTGCCAGCAGACCCGGGACTAGCAAAACCGGGGAGCTGTTTTTT; clone_size: .; j_call: TRBJ2-2; d_call: TRBD2; v_call: TRBV28
cdr3_aa: CASSLRFVSYEQYF; cdr3_nt: TGTGCCAGCAGCTTAAGATTTGTTTCCTACGAGCAGTACTTC; clone_size: .; j_call: TRBJ2-7; d_call: .; v_call: TRBV7-2
cdr3_aa: CASSLPGQNTIYF; cdr3_nt: TGCGCCAGCAGCTTACCGGGACAAAACACCATATATTTT; clone_size: once; j_call: TRBJ1-3; d_call: .; v_call: TRBV5-1
cdr3_aa: CASTDRAFSNQPQHF; cdr3_nt: TGTGCCAGCACCGACAGGGCCTTTAGCAATCAGCCCCAGCATTTT; clone_size: once; j_call: TRBJ1-5; d_call: TRBD1; v_call: TRBV19
cdr3_aa: CASSLGLAAYNEQFF; cdr3_nt: TGTGCCAGCAGCTTAGGACTAGCGGCCTACAATGAGCAGTTCTTC; clone_size: .; j_call: TRBJ2-1; d_call: TRBD2; v_call: TRBV5-6
cdr3_aa: CAWSPRRGSLLHF; cdr3_nt: TGTGCCTGGAGTCCCCGAAGGGGCAGTCTCCTCCACTTT; clone_size: .; j_call: TRBJ1-6; d_call: .; v_call: TRBV30
cdr3_aa: CAWSFSGGEQFF; cdr3_nt: TGTGCCTGGAGTTTCAGCGGCGGTGAGCAGTTCTTC; clone_size: .; j_call: TRBJ2-1; d_call: .; v_call: TRBV30
cdr3_aa: CASSFNRDSPLHF; cdr3_nt: TGTGCCAGCAGCTTTAACAGGGATTCACCCCTCCACTTT; clone_size: once; j_call: TRBJ1-6; d_call: .; v_call: TRBV7-8
cdr3_aa: CAISPGLVDNEQFF; cdr3_nt: TGTGCCATCAGTCCGGGACTAGTGGACAATGAGCAGTTCTTC; clone_size: .; j_call: TRBJ2-1; d_call: TRBD2; v_call: TRBV10-3
cdr3_aa: CASSARFTPGRYF; cdr3_nt: TGTGCCAGCAGCGCCCGATTCACTCCCGGGCGTTACTTC; clone_size: .; j_call: TRBJ2-5; d_call: .; v_call: TRBV11-2
cdr3_aa: CASRPVGQGAINQPQHF; cdr3_nt: TGTGCCAGCAGACCGGTGGGACAGGGGGCTATTAATCAGCCCCAGCATTTT; clone_size: .; j_call: TRBJ1-5; d_call: TRBD1; v_call: TRBV5-6
cdr3_aa: CASSEGTGGGGQPQHF; cdr3_nt: TGTGCCAGCAGTGAGGGGACAGGGGGCGGCGGTCAGCCCCAGCATTTT; clone_size: .; j_call: TRBJ1-5; d_call: TRBD1; v_call: TRBV6-1
cdr3_aa: CATSREGQGAHNEQFF; cdr3_nt: TGTGCCACCAGCAGGGAAGGACAGGGGGCTCACAATGAGCAGTTCTTC; clone_size: .; j_call: TRBJ2-1; d_call: TRBD1; v_call: TRBV15
cdr3_aa: CASRSDYGYTF; cdr3_nt: TGTGCCAGCAGATCCGATTATGGCTACACCTTC; clone_size: few; j_call: TRBJ1-2; d_call: .; v_call: TRBV28
cdr3_aa: CAWSQLAGYNEQFF; cdr3_nt: TGTGCCTGGAGCCAACTAGCGGGATATAATGAGCAGTTCTTC; clone_size: .; j_call: TRBJ2-1; d_call: TRBD2; v_call: TRBV30
cdr3_aa: CASSLSSSSNSPLHF; cdr3_nt: TGTGCTAGCAGCTTAAGTTCCAGCTCTAATTCACCCCTCCACTTT; clone_size: .; j_call: TRBJ1-6; d_call: .; v_call: TRBV7-7
cdr3_aa: CATGLLTTPHYEQYF; cdr3_nt: TGTGCCACTGGACTTCTTACAACCCCTCACTACGAGCAGTACTTC; clone_size: .; j_call: TRBJ2-7; d_call: .; v_call: TRBV6-1
cdr3_aa: CASSIRQGIREKLFF; cdr3_nt: TGTGCCAGCAGTATAAGACAGGGCATCCGGGAAAAACTGTTTTTT; clone_size: once; j_call: TRBJ1-4; d_call: TRBD1; v_call: TRBV28
cdr3_aa: CASSAGLAGAPARTGELFF; cdr3_nt: TGTGCCAGCTCAGCGGGACTAGCGGGAGCCCCCGCGAGGACCGGGGAGCTGTTTTTT; clone_size: once; j_call: TRBJ2-2; d_call: TRBD2; v_call: TRBV18
cdr3_aa: CASRTGGSKQYF; cdr3_nt: TGTGCCAGCAGGACAGGGGGGTCGAAGCAGTACTTC; clone_size: .; j_call: TRBJ2-7; d_call: TRBD1; v_call: TRBV27
cdr3_aa: CSVDWGGAFF; cdr3_nt: TGCAGCGTTGATTGGGGGGGAGCTTTCTTT; clone_size: few; j_call: TRBJ1-1; d_call: .; v_call: TRBV29-1
cdr3_aa: CASSLASGGSSNQPQHF; cdr3_nt: TGTGCCAGCAGCTTAGCCTCGGGAGGAAGTAGCAATCAGCCCCAGCATTTT; clone_size: .; j_call: TRBJ1-5; d_call: .; v_call: TRBV7-6
cdr3_aa: CASSQIAGGRNEQFF; cdr3_nt: TGCGCCAGCAGCCAGATAGCGGGAGGGAGGAATGAGCAGTTCTTC; clone_size: .; j_call: TRBJ2-1; d_call: TRBD2; v_call: TRBV4-3
cdr3_aa: CASSFRTSLQETQYF; cdr3_nt: TGTGCCAGCAGCTTTAGGACTAGCCTCCAAGAGACCCAGTACTTC; clone_size: .; j_call: TRBJ2-5; d_call: TRBD2; v_call: TRBV7-8
cdr3_aa: CASSLAAGLGTGELFF; cdr3_nt: TGCGCCAGCAGCTTGGCGGCAGGATTGGGCACCGGGGAGCTGTTTTTT; clone_size: .; j_call: TRBJ2-2; d_call: .; v_call: TRBV5-1
cdr3_aa: CASSIQKTGIGQPQHF; cdr3_nt: TGTGCCAGTAGTATTCAAAAGACAGGGATTGGTCAGCCCCAGCATTTT; clone_size: .; j_call: TRBJ1-5; d_call: TRBD1; v_call: TRBV19
cdr3_aa: CASSVAVGEGYGYTF; cdr3_nt: TGTGCCAGCAGCGTAGCGGTAGGGGAGGGCTATGGCTACACCTTC; clone_size: .; j_call: TRBJ1-2; d_call: .; v_call: TRBV9